This T cell receptor (beta chain) was obtained from a study of blood T cell repertoires in COVID-19 (dated by TCRdb to the early 2020s). Some background on the complete study: Samples covering the acute and convalescent phases of COVID-19 were provided by collaborators in the United States, Italy and Spain. Subjects who had been exposed to COVID-19, were actively infected with it, or had recovered from it provided the deeply sampled blood TCRbeta repertoires that made up the dataset. Where available, HLA class I and class II types were obtained from metadata supplied by the sample provider rather than from assay-based typing. The material from the prospective study consisted of cDNA or gDNA derived from T cells, B-cell-depleted T cells, or PBMCs. A de-identified subject ID, COVID-19 status, age in years and sex were almost always included in the sample metadata. The repertoires were released in a freely available public database intended as a resource for research on the immune response to SARS-CoV-2. Samples were obtained from the ongoing ImmuneRACE study (first 160 participants) and from 1,254 subjects provided by 6 global collaborators.

This clone was counted a few times. There is no known antigen for this receptor. No quality values exist for individual bases; no much larger clone is one base distant. At one collaborating source in Seattle, patients were enrolled during active infection and were followed longitudinally through the course of disease. Each collaborating institution followed its own protocols to collect whole blood in K2EDTA tubes. Collaborator samples were shipped for TCRbeta analysis as frozen whole blood, isolated PBMCs, or DNA extracted from either sample type. Results and caveats for the whole study, not just this receptor: How much clinical and demographic metadata was included differed by source and by participant, and the metadata was provided uncurated.

The CDR3 contains 17 residues, cysteine and phenylalanine counted. CDR3 DNA is the only sequence kept; it has 51 bases, read in frame from the first base. From a lookup of the germline V gene, CDR1 and CDR2 are MGHDK and SYGVNS. V has 1 base trimmed and J has 4 bases trimmed; junction bases matching no gene number 10. TCRbeta CDR3 regions were amplified from genomic DNA using the immunoSEQ Assay, a bias-controlled multiplex PCR. Processing in the source paper ran as follows. The number of nucleated cells in each sample was estimated from the amplification of reference gene primers within the assay. To quantify the absolute abundance of each unique TCRbeta CDR3 rearrangement, sequence reads were collapsed and filtered. For each sample, productive Simpson clonality was calculated by taking the square root of Simpson's diversity index across productive rearrangements. Not all clones reach the TCRdb copy of this immuneACCESS table, which keeps in-frame sequences only. Checked studies attribute under half of the gap to unresolved V genes and leave the rest unexplained. The DNA gave D and trimming, while V, J and clone size come from that table. The sample yields 180,000 or so clones; approximately 80% were counted once. The ten largest account for about 7% of the sample.

Here the chain combines TRBV25-1 and TRBJ2-3, and TRBD1 matches 8 of the central bases. The receptor was derived from a woman in her 40s with COVID-19, enrolled during active disease. Sequencing used peripheral blood. The nucleotides are TGTGCCAGCAGTGAATCTAGGACAGGGAAGGGAGCAGATACGCAGTATTTT. Its translation reads: CASSESRTGKGADTQYF.